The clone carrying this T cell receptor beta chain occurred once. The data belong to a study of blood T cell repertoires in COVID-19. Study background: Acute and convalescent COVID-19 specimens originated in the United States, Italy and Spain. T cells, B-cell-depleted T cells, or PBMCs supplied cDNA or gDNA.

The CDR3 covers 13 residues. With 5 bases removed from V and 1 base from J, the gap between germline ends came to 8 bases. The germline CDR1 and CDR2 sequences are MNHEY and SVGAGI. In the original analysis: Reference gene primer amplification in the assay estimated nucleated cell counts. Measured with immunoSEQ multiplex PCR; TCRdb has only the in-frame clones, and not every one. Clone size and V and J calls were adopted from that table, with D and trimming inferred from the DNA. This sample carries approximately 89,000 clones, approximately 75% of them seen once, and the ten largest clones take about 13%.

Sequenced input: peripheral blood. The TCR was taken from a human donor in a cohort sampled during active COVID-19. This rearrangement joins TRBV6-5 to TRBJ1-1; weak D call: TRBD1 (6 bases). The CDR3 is CASSRTENTEAFF. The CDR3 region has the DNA TGTGCCAGCAGTCGGACAGAGAACACTGAAGCTTTCTTT.